One and the same sample provided the 25 T cell receptor beta chains below, sequenced in a study of neurological immune-mediated disorders. TCRdb re-analysed the 5' RACE reads in MiXCR, keeping a single row per CDR3 protein. The table records tens of thousands of distinct CDR3 sequences, approximately 5.1% of them present only once. The source material was CD4+ T cells from blood. Every receptor here comes from a man aged 18 to 35 in good health.

This clonotype has a count of ten or more. The CDR3 DNA reads as TGTGCCAGCAGTGTCGGGACCTCTGGGGCCAACGTCCTGACTTTC. The encoded protein is CASSVGTSGANVLTF. This sequence joins TRBV2 and TRBJ2-6, with D perhaps TRBD1 or TRBD2 (5 bases each). The V end was cut by 4 bases, the J end by 0 bases, with 7 bases between. This CDR3 comprises 15 residues. Germline CDR1 SNHLY, CDR2 FYNNEI.

This clonotype was observed many times. V gene TRBV10-3 combines with J gene TRBJ1-1; 9 nucleotides agree with TRBD1. The germline CDR1 and CDR2 sequences are ENHRY and SYGVKD. CDR3 length: 14 amino acids. Trimming removed 5 bases from V and 1 base from J; junction bases left unmatched: 2. The CDR3 coding sequence is TGTGCCATCAGTTCGGACAGGGGGAACACTGAAGCTTTCTTT. This gives the protein CAISSDRGNTEAFF.

This clonotype has a count of ten or more. A much more abundant neighbour one base away suggests this may be a read error. The rearrangement joins TRBV10-2 to TRBJ1-1; tentatively, D is TRBD1 (6 bases). The CDR3 sequence is 13 residues long. The ends were cut back, 10 bases at V and 4 bases at J, with 16 bases in the middle. The germline gives CDR1 WSHSY, CDR2 SAAADI. In nucleotides, the CDR3 is TGCGCCAACAGCCGGGACATCGCCACTGAAGCTTTCTTT. Translation gives CANSRDIATEAFF.

This clonotype was seen ten or more times. V and J are TRBV6-2 or TRBV6-3 and TRBJ2-7; D is uncertain. The germline V gene encodes CDR1 MNHEY and CDR2 SVGEGT. CDR3 length: 16 residues. Trimming pared 0 bases from V and 1 base from J, leaving 13 bases between. The CDR3 spells CASSYSRWESSYEQYF. The CDR3 DNA reads as TGTGCCAGCAGTTACTCGAGGTGGGAAAGTTCCTACGAGCAGTACTTC.

This clonotype was counted ten times or more. The chain joins TRBV5-5 to TRBJ1-2; a weak D match, TRBD1 (6 bases). Looked up from germline, CDR1 is SGHKS and CDR2 is YYEKEE (reference sequence). The CDR3 spans 14 residues. V was clipped by 4 bases and J by 4 bases, with 14 bases between them. The CDR3 spells CASSPRQAGYGYTF. The CDR3 DNA reads as TGTGCCAGCAGCCCCCGACAGGCAGGCTATGGCTACACCTTC.

This clonotype has a handful of counts. The V call is TRBV12-5, the J call TRBJ2-3; 8 positions match TRBD2. The CDR3 sequence is 13 residues long. The V and J ends lost 8 bases and 6 bases, in that order; junction bases with no gene match: 7. Germline lookup yields CDR1 LGHNT and CDR2 FRNRAP. The CDR3 is CASRAGDADTQYF. The CDR3 nucleotides read TGTGCTAGTCGAGCGGGGGATGCCGATACGCAGTATTTT. Full variable domain (outside the CDR3, taken from reference TRBV12-5 and TRBJ2-3): DARVTQTPRHKVTEMGQEVTMRCQPILGHNTVFWYRQTMMQGLELLAYFRNRAPLDDSGMPKDRFSAEMPDATLATLKIQPSEPRDSAVYFCASRAGDADTQYFGPGTRLTVL.

This clonotype was observed at least ten times. The chain has TRBV7-2 and TRBJ1-4; no clear D. The length of the CDR3 is 14 residues. Germline CDR1 and CDR2: SGHTA and FQGNSA. Trimming pared 1 base from V and 8 bases from J, leaving 11 bases between. The CDR3 sequence: CASSLGGLFEKLFF. The CDR3 region has the DNA TGTGCCAGCAGCTTAGGAGGGCTTTTCGAAAAACTGTTTTTT.

This clonotype was seen at least ten times. The chain carries TRBV7-3 and TRBJ2-2; TRBD2 might be the D (5 bases). The CDR3 has 13 amino acids. CDR1 and CDR2 from the germline V gene are SGHTA and FQGTGA. The germline V and J ends were trimmed by 7 bases and 7 bases, with 13 bases remaining between them. The CDR3 region is CASTLDAGGELFF. In DNA form, the CDR3 reads TGTGCCAGCACCCTAGACGCGGGCGGGGAGCTGTTTTTT. Full variable domain (outside the CDR3, taken from reference TRBV7-3 and TRBJ2-2): GAGVSQTPSNKVTEKGKYVELRCDPISGHTALYWYRQSLGQGPEFLIYFQGTGAADDSGLPNDRFFAVRPEGSVSTLKIQRTERGDSAVYLCASTLDAGGELFFGEGSRLTVL.

On this clonotype itself: One end of the junction varies from germline; a read error may be responsible. The V and J genes are TRBV4-2 and TRBJ1-3; D gene uncertain. Germline V gene sequence: CDR1 LGHNA, CDR2 YNFKEQ. The CDR3 loop spans 16 amino acids. The CDR3 reads CASSKEAGGVVYTIYF. The CDR3 nucleotides are TGTGCCAGCAGCAAAGAAGCAGGAGGAGTGGTATACACCATATATTTT.

This clonotype was observed many times. The chain combines TRBV20-1 with TRBJ2-3; the D is unclear. The CDR3 is 16 amino acids. Trimming shortened V by 0 bases and J by 2 bases, and 15 bases separated the two germline ends. CDR1 is DFQATT, CDR2 SNEGSKA, per germline (reference sequence). The CDR3 coding sequence is TGCAGTGCTAGAGATCGGCCCCTGGCGGACACAGATACGCAGTATTTT. Translated, it gives CSARDRPLADTDTQYF.

At least ten counts were recorded for this clonotype. V usage is TRBV20-1 and J usage is TRBJ1-1; tentative D call: TRBD1 (6 bases). The ends were cut back, 5 bases at V and 3 bases at J, with 13 bases in the middle. The germline gives CDR1 DFQATT, CDR2 SNEGSKA (reference sequence). The CDR3 runs 13 residues. The DNA for the CDR3 is TGCAGTGCTTCACAGGGCGTTCACACTGAAGCTTTCTTT. It codes for CSASQGVHTEAFF.

This clonotype was counted many times. The chain has TRBV5-8 and TRBJ2-1; D perhaps matches TRBD2 (5 bases). CDR3 length: 16 amino acids. The ends were cut back, 4 bases at V and 5 bases at J, with 19 bases in the middle. Germline V lookup: CDR1 SGHTS, CDR2 YDEGEE. The chain's CDR3 is CASSLAGLIQNNEQFF. In nucleotides, the CDR3 is TGTGCCAGCAGCCTTGCAGGACTGATCCAAAACAATGAGCAGTTCTTC. The whole variable domain, filled in from reference TRBV5-8 and TRBJ2-1, reads EAGVTQSPTHLIKTRGQQATLRCSPISGHTSVYWYQQALGLGLQFLLWYDEGEERNRGNFPPRFSGRQFPNYSSELNVNALELEDSALYLCASSLAGLIQNNEQFFGPGTRLTVL.

This clonotype was observed many times. The CDR3 DNA follows: TGTGCCAGCAGCTTCCTGCCGAACACTGAAGCTTTCTTT. The encoded protein is CASSFLPNTEAFF. V and J are TRBV5-5 and TRBJ1-1; no clear D. The CDR3 runs to 13 residues. V lost 2 bases and J lost 1, with 6 bases in between. Per germline, CDR1 SGHKS and CDR2 YYEKEE (reference sequence).

This clonotype was counted at least ten times. The CDR3 bases are TGCGCCAGCAGCCCGGGACAGGAGAATCAGCCCCAGCATTTT. This gives the protein CASSPGQENQPQHF. This chain joins TRBV5-1 and TRBJ1-5; TRBD1 agrees at 8 bases. V trimming: 4 bases; J trimming: 4 bases; junction bases outside the gene matches: 4. This CDR3 is 14 amino acids long. Germline values: CDR1 SGHRS, CDR2 YFSETQ.

This clonotype was observed at least ten times. The CDR3 loop is CASSHTTPNTEAFF. In DNA form, the CDR3 reads TGTGCCAGCAGCCACACGACACCTAACACTGAAGCTTTCTTT. The V gene is TRBV3-1, the J gene TRBJ1-1; D uncertain. CDR3 length equals 14 residues. CDR1 is LGHDT and CDR2 is YNNKEL in the germline V gene (reference sequence). V dropped 3 bases and J dropped 2 bases, with 10 bases sitting between them.

This clonotype was detected ten times or more. This sequence joins TRBV5-1 and TRBJ2-1, with 10 bases fitting TRBD2. This CDR3 spans 16 amino acids. Trimming at V came to 0 bases and at J to 5 bases, leaving 5 bases not matched to a gene. Germline CDR1 is SGHRS and CDR2 is YFSETQ. The CDR3, as DNA: TGCGCCAGCAGCTTGGTTCTAGCGGGGGCCAACAATGAGCAGTTCTTC. Protein: CASSLVLAGANNEQFF.

This clonotype was detected many times. The V and J genes are TRBV6-1 and TRBJ1-5; TRBD1 aligns across 9 bases. V lost 4 bases to trimming and J lost 7 bases; unmatched junction nucleotides: 11. There are 16 residues in the CDR3. Germline CDR1 and CDR2: MNHNS and SASEGT. The CDR3 DNA is TGTGCCAGCAGTGGACCGGGACAGGGCGTTGGGCAGCCCCAGCATTTT. Protein product: CASSGPGQGVGQPQHF.

Ten or more counts support this clonotype. In nucleotides, the CDR3 is TGCGCCAGCAGCGACAGGTCTACGAACACCGGGGAGCTGTTTTTT. The encoded protein is CASSDRSTNTGELFF. The chain employs TRBV5-1 and TRBJ2-2, with a possible D match to TRBD1 (6 bases). The CDR3 length is 15 residues. Trimming removed 4 bases at V and 0 bases at J, with 10 bases between. CDR1 is SGHRS, CDR2 YFSETQ, per germline.

This clonotype has at least ten counts. The rearrangement joins TRBV5-1 to TRBJ2-5; possible D gene TRBD1, 6 bases. Germline CDR1 and CDR2: SGHRS and YFSETQ. This CDR3 region has 12 residues. Trimming took 4 bases from V and 5 from J, leaving 9 bases between them. CDR3 sequence (DNA): TGCGCCAGCAGCCCGCAGGGGGAGACCCAGTACTTC. It encodes CASSPQGETQYF. The variable domain in full, with the rest retrieved from reference TRBV5-1 and TRBJ2-5, is KAGVTQTPRYLIKTRGQQVTLSCSPISGHRSVSWYQQTPGQGLQFLFEYFSETQRNKGNFPGRFSGRQFSNSRSEMNVSTLELGDSALYLCASSPQGETQYFGPGTRLLVL.

In its sample, this clonotype was seen many times. The V gene is TRBV20-1, the J gene TRBJ2-5; 12 bases are shared with TRBD2. CDR1 and CDR2 (germline): DFQATT, SNEGSKA (reference sequence). The ends lost 7 bases at V and 7 bases at J; junction bases unmatched: 10. This CDR3 has 14 residues. The CDR3 bases are TGCAGTGTCCCACTAGCGGGGGGCTCAGGGACCCAGTACTTC. Amino acid sequence: CSVPLAGGSGTQYF.

There are many counts of this clonotype. An end of the junction does not agree with germline; a read error may underlie this. The chain carries TRBV12-3 or TRBV12-4 and TRBJ2-5, with TRBD2 matching over 8 bases. The length of the CDR3 is 18 residues. As DNA, the CDR3 is TGTGCCAGCAGTATAGCCGAGTGGGCTAGCGGGCGGGAAGAGACCCAGTACTTC. Its protein is CASSIAEWASGREETQYF.

This clonotype was detected ten times or more. This rearrangement joins TRBV5-1 to TRBJ2-1; no clear D. V lost 0 bases and J 6 bases, leaving 10 bases between the germline ends. The length of the CDR3 is 14 residues. Germline CDR1 SGHRS, CDR2 YFSETQ. In nucleotides, the CDR3 is TGCGCCAGCAGCTTGGCCCGGAGTATCAATGAGCAGTTCTTC. Its translation: CASSLARSINEQFF.

Many counts were recorded for this clonotype. V gene TRBV4-2 combines with J gene TRBJ2-7; 7 bases map to TRBD2. CDR1 and CDR2 (germline): LGHNA, YNFKEQ. J gave up 5 bases and V 1 base, and 8 bases lay outside the gene matches. The CDR3 is 15 residues long. CDR3 amino acids: CASSQGTRAFDEQYF. CDR3 coding DNA: TGTGCCAGCAGCCAAGGGACTAGGGCTTTTGACGAGCAGTACTTC.

This clonotype showed up many times. This rearrangement joins TRBV7-9 to TRBJ2-7; D might be TRBD1 (5 bases). Germline CDR1 reads SEHNR; CDR2 reads FQNEAQ (reference sequence). This CDR3 is 14 amino acids long. Trimming removed 4 bases at V and 0 bases at J, with 10 bases between. In nucleotides, the CDR3 is TGTGCCAGCAGCTCTCAGGGAATCTCCTACGAGCAGTACTTC. It specifies CASSSQGISYEQYF.

At least ten counts were recorded for this clonotype. V is TRBV24-1 and J is TRBJ2-1, with a tentative D call TRBD2 (6 bases). Germline V lookup: CDR1 KGHDR, CDR2 SFDVKD. Trimming removed 5 bases at V and 0 bases at J, with 13 bases between. The CDR3 totals 16 residues. CDR3 loop: CATSAGVVSSYNEQFF. The CDR3 bases are TGTGCCACCAGTGCGGGGGTTGTCAGCTCCTACAATGAGCAGTTCTTC.